A selection of T cell receptor beta chains follows, all from one sample in a study of T-cell reconstitution after alpha-beta-depleted transplantation in children. Via MiXCR, TCRdb re-called the PCR reads, giving one row per CDR3 protein. The sample gives 500,000 to 600,000 distinct CDR3 sequences, 25% to 30% of which show up once; about a third is in the top ten. Sample: PBMCs, taken before TCRalphabeta/CD19-depleted stem cell transplant. The receptor source for this set is a boy younger than two with Wiskott-Aldrich syndrome, due to receive a stem cell transplant. The CDR3 runs from the conserved cysteine through the conserved F or W. The D gene is left open where the match is weak. Size is stated for part of the rows, as once, few or many counts, or as a class when the clone is expanded.

D gene	CDR3 length	clone size	V gene	J gene	CDR3 DNA	CDR3 protein
.	15	.	TRBV12-3/TRBV12-4	TRBJ1-5	TGTGCCAGCAGTTTACGCGGGGCAAGGGGACAGCCCCAGCATTTT	CASSLRGARGQPQHF
TRBD2	15	.	TRBV27	TRBJ2-7	TGTGCCAGCAGCCGGACTAGCGGGAGTTACTACGAGCAGTACTTC	CASSRTSGSYYEQYF
.	16	.	TRBV21-1	TRBJ2-3	TGTGCCAGCAGCCGAAAATTGGGGCGCGGCACAGATACGCAGTATTTT	CASSRKLGRGTDTQYF
TRBD1	17	few	TRBV9	TRBJ2-1	TGTGCCAGCAGCGTCGGGACAGGGAAAAGCTCCTACAATGAGCAGTTCTTC	CASSVGTGKSSYNEQFF
TRBD1	14	.	TRBV5-1	TRBJ2-1	TGCGCCAGCTCTCCGGGACAGGGAACCAATGAGCAGTTCTTC	CASSPGQGTNEQFF
.	14	.	TRBV5-1	TRBJ2-1	TGCGCCAGCAGCTTGCATAGCTCCTACAATGAGCAGTTCTTC	CASSLHSSYNEQFF
.	13	.	TRBV7-2	TRBJ1-1	TGTGCCAGCAGCTTAGCTTGGCGCCACCAGGCTTTCTTT	CASSLAWRHQAFF
.	14	few	TRBV5-1	TRBJ2-7	TGCGCCAGCAGCTCTCGGGGAGATACCTACGAGCAGTACTTC	CASSSRGDTYEQYF
TRBD2	13	few	TRBV7-3	TRBJ2-7	TGTGCCAGCAGTTACACTAGCGGGTACGAGCAGTACTTC	CASSYTSGYEQYF
.	18	.	TRBV5-1	TRBJ2-3	TGCGCCAGCAGCAGATCCGGAGAATCCAGGGGAGGCACAGATACGCAGTATTTT	CASSRSGESRGGTDTQYF
.	16	.	TRBV3-1	TRBJ2-3	TGTGCCAGCAGCCAAGCGGGCCGGCCCAGCACAGATACGCAGTATTTT	CASSQAGRPSTDTQYF
.	14	once	TRBV10-3	TRBJ2-7	TGTGCCATCAGTGCTGACGGCAGGGCCTACGAGCAGTACTTC	CAISADGRAYEQYF
.	14	few	TRBV5-1	TRBJ2-1	TGCGCCAGCAGCTTGTATAGCGGATCAAATGAGCAGTTCTTC	CASSLYSGSNEQFF
TRBD1	15	few	TRBV5-1	TRBJ1-1	TGCGCCAGCAGCCGGGACAGGGGGCTAAGGACTGAAGCTTTCTTT	CASSRDRGLRTEAFF
TRBD2	16	few	TRBV5-1	TRBJ2-2	TGCGCCAGCAGCCACGGACTAGCGGGAGGGACCGGGGAGCTGTTTTTT	CASSHGLAGGTGELFF
.	12	.	TRBV28	TRBJ1-2	TGTGCCAGCGAATCGGGCATCTATGGCTACACCTTC	CASESGIYGYTF
TRBD2	15	.	TRBV5-1	TRBJ2-1	TGCGCCAGCAGCTTGGGGCTAGCGGGAGCTGATGAGCAGTTCTTC	CASSLGLAGADEQFF
.	13	.	TRBV28	TRBJ2-4	TGTGCCAGCAGTCCCGGCGGGTTGGGGGCACAGTACTTC	CASSPGGLGAQYF
TRBD2	16	.	TRBV3-1	TRBJ2-2	TGTGCCAGCAGCCCCGTAGCGGGCTCCTTCACCGGGGAGCTGTTTTTT	CASSPVAGSFTGELFF
.	14	.	TRBV3-1	TRBJ2-1	TGTGCCAGCAGCCAAGGAGTAGGAGGGGGTGAGCAGTTCTTC	CASSQGVGGGEQFF
TRBD1	14	few	TRBV9	TRBJ1-6	TGTGCCAGCAGCGCCCTGGACAGGGACTCACCCCTCCACTTT	CASSALDRDSPLHF
TRBD2	18	.	TRBV7-8	TRBJ2-7	TGTGCCAGCAGCTTAGCCACGCTTGCTAGCGGGGAGCCCTACGAGCAGTACTTC	CASSLATLASGEPYEQYF
.	12	few	TRBV20-1	TRBJ1-2	TGCAGTGCTCCAGGGCAAGGAGGGGGCTACACCTTC	CSAPGQGGGYTF
TRBD2	14	.	TRBV20-1	TRBJ2-1	TGCCGTGCTCCTTCGGGACTACATAACAATGAGCAGTTCTTC	CRAPSGLHNNEQFF
.	15	few	TRBV5-1	TRBJ2-1	TGCGCCAGCAGCTTGGGGGCTGGGAACCTGGATGAGCAGTTCTTC	CASSLGAGNLDEQFF
.	18	few	TRBV28	TRBJ2-7	TGTGCCAGCAGTTTGCCCCGGAAGACAATCGTGCTACCCTACGAGCAGTACTTC	CASSLPRKTIVLPYEQYF
.	13	.	TRBV27	TRBJ2-5	TGTGCCAGCAGTTTCGAGGGCCCCGAGACCCAGTACTTC	CASSFEGPETQYF
TRBD2	18	few	TRBV18	TRBJ2-5	TGTGCCAGCTCACCACTGGATCTAGCGGGAGGGCCGTTGGAGACCCAGTACTTC	CASSPLDLAGGPLETQYF
TRBD1	14	.	TRBV27	TRBJ2-1	TGTGCCAGCAGTCCCGAGACAGGGGGCTTTGAGCAGTTCTTC	CASSPETGGFEQFF
.	15	.	TRBV10-3	TRBJ2-6	TGTGCCATCAGTGAGGGTGCCGGGGGGGCCAACGTCCTGACTTTC	CAISEGAGGANVLTF
.	10	few	TRBV29-1	TRBJ2-3	TGCAGCGTTGCACCGGTGACGCAGTATTTT	CSVAPVTQYF
TRBD1	16	.	TRBV12-3/TRBV12-4	TRBJ2-2	TGTGCCAGCACCTTGTGGTGGACAGGGGGTAACGGGGAGCTGTTTTTT	CASTLWWTGGNGELFF
.	13	few	TRBV18	TRBJ2-3	TGTGCCAGCTCACGGTCTAGCTCAGATACGCAGTATTTT	CASSRSSSDTQYF
.	15	.	TRBV10-1	TRBJ2-7	TGCGCCAGCAGTGAGCGCGTTGGACCCTCCTACGAGCAGTACTTC	CASSERVGPSYEQYF
.	13	once	TRBV11-2	TRBJ1-4	TGTGCCAGCAGCCCTGGGTCGGGTGAAAAACTGTTTTTT	CASSPGSGEKLFF
.	13	.	TRBV29-1	TRBJ1-2	TGCAGCGTTGAAAACCCGGCAGGGAATGGCTACACCTTC	CSVENPAGNGYTF
.	15	.	TRBV20-1	TRBJ1-6	TGCAGTGCTAGACCCGGGGGGTCCTATAATTCACCCCTCCACTTT	CSARPGGSYNSPLHF
.	13	.	TRBV20-1	TRBJ2-2	TGCAGTGCTTACCGGGAGCTTGGCGGGGAGCTGTTTTTT	CSAYRELGGELFF
.	14	few	TRBV29-1	TRBJ2-1	TGCAGCGCTGAGGCTGGTAGCTCCTACAATGAGCAGTTCTTC	CSAEAGSSYNEQFF
.	16	.	TRBV5-1	TRBJ2-3	TGCGCCAGCAGCTTTGGGACGGGAGCATCGGAGGATACGCAGTATTTT	CASSFGTGASEDTQYF
.	14	few	TRBV5-1	TRBJ1-5	TGCGCCAGCAGCCCGGACGGGACCCATCAGCCCCAGCATTTT	CASSPDGTHQPQHF
.	15	.	TRBV3-1	TRBJ2-7	TGTGCCAGCAGCCAAGATTCGCGGCATACCTACGAGCAGTACTTC	CASSQDSRHTYEQYF
.	13	.	TRBV5-1	TRBJ2-1	TGCGCCAGCAGCTCCCAGACTGGAGAGGGGCAGTTCTTC	CASSSQTGEGQFF
.	13	.	TRBV30	TRBJ1-1	TGTGCCTGGAGGTGGATACCGAACACTGAAGCTTTCTTT	CAWRWIPNTEAFF
.	17	few	TRBV29-1	TRBJ2-1	TGCAGCGTTGTGGGCCTAAGCGGGTCGGGCTCCTACAATGAGCAGTTCTTC	CSVVGLSGSGSYNEQFF
.	12	.	TRBV6-5	TRBJ2-7	TGTGCCAGCAGCAACGGACTCTACGAGCAGTACTTC	CASSNGLYEQYF
.	13	.	TRBV5-6	TRBJ2-5	TGTGCCAGCAGATTCCAAGACCAAGAGACCCAGTACTTC	CASRFQDQETQYF
TRBD2	17	.	TRBV19	TRBJ2-1	TGTGCCAGTAGTCCGGGGACTAGCGGAAAAGGATACAATGAGCAGTTCTTC	CASSPGTSGKGYNEQFF
.	12	.	TRBV11-2	TRBJ2-1	TGTGCCAGCAGCTTAGACTATAGTGAGCAGTTCTTC	CASSLDYSEQFF
TRBD1	15	few	TRBV6-5	TRBJ1-5	TGTGCCAGCAGTCACCCGGGACAGGGTGAACAGCCCCAGCATTTT	CASSHPGQGEQPQHF
.	15	.	TRBV5-1	TRBJ2-5	TGCGCCAGCAGCTTGGCCTCGGGGGGCGGAGAGACCCAGTACTTC	CASSLASGGGETQYF
.	14	.	TRBV6-1	TRBJ1-5	TGTGCCAGCAGTGATGCGGGGGGCCGGGTGCCCCAGCATTTT	CASSDAGGRVPQHF
TRBD1	13	.	TRBV25-1	TRBJ1-1	TGTGCCAGCAGTCCAGGGGGGCGAGCTGAAGCTTTCTTT	CASSPGGRAEAFF